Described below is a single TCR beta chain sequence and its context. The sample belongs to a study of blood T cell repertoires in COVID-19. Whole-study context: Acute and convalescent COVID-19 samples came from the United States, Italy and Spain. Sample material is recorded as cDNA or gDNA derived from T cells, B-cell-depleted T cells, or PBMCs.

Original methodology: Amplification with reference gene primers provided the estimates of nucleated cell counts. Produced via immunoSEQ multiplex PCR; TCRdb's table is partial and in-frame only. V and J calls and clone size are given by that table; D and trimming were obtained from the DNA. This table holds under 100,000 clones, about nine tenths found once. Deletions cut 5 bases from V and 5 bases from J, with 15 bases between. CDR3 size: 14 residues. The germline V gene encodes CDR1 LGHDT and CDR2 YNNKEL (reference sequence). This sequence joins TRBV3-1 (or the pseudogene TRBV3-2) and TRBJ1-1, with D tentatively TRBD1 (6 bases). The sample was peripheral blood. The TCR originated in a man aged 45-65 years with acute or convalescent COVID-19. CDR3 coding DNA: TGTGCCAGCAGCTCACGAGGCACAGGGACTGAAGCTTTCTTT. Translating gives CASSSRGTGTEAFF.